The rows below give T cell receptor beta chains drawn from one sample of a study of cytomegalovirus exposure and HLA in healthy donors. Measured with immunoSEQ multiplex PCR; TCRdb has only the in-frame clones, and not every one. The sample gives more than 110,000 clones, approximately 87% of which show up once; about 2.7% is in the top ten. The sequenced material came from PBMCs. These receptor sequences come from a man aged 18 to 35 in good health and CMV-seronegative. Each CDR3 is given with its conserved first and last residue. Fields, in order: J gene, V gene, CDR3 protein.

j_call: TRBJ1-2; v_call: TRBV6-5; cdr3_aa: CASRTQGTYGYTF
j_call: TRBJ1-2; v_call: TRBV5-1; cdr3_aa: CASSPQGFAGYTF
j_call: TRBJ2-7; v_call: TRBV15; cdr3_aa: CATSSPSGQYDEQYF
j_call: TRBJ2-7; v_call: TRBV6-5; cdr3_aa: CASSNAGLRYEQYF
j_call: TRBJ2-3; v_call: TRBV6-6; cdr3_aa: CASIATDTQYF
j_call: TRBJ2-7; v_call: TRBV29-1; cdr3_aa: CSVRTSGSYEQYF
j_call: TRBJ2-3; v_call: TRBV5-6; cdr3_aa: CASSLTSGAPDTQYF
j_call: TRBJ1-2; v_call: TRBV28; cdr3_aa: CASKREGGTGYTF
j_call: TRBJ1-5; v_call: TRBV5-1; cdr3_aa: CASSLAAGQPQHF
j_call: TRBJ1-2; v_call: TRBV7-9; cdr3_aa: CASNAVGGNYGYTF
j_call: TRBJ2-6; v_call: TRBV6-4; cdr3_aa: CASSENRLNSGANVLTF
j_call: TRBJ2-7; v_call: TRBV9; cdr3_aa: CASSVGTSGVEQYF
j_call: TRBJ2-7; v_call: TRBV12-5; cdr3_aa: CASGGQGNEQYF
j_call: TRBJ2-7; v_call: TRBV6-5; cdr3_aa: CASSYSTGRNEQYF
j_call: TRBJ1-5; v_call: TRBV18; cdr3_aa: CASSPYDRAANQPQHF
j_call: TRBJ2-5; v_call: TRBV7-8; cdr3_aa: CASSPKLGVTETQYF
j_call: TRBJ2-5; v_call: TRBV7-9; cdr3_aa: CASSLARQNQETQYF
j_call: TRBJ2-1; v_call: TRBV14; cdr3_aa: CASSQGRASARDEQFF
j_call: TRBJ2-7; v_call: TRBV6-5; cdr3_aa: CASSYLRDRDYEQYF
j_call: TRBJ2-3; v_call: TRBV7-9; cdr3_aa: CASSLVMTDTQYF
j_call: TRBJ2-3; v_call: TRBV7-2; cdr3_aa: CASSGWTSTDTQYF
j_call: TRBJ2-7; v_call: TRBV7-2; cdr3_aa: CASSQGLYEQYF
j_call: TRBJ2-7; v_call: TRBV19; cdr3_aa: CASSWTAPGEQYF
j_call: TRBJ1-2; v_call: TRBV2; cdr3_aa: CANRALQVNYGYTF
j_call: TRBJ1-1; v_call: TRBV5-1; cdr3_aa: CASSFSDRNTEAFF
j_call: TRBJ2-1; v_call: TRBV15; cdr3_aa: CATGEDPMDEQFF
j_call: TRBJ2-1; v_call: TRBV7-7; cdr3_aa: CASSPRSGYNEQFF
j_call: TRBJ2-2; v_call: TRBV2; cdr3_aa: CASRILRRAGAAGELFF
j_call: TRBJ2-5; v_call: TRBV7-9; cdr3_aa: CASSSTRVGETQYF
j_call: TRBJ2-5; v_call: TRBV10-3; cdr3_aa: CAISVVEEGRETQYF
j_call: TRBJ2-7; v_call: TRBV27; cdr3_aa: CASSLWGVGEYEQYF
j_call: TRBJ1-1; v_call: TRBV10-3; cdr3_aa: CAITRTGGNTEAFF
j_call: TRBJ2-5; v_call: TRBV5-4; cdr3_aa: CASSLLAEETQYF
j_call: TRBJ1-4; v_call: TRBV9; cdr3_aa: CASSPRDRQNEKLFF
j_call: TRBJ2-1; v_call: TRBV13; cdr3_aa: CASSSGNEQFF
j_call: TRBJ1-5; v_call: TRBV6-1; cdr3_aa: CASSEGPSDRVNQPQHF
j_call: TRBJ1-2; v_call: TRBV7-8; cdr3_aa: CASSRGQGDYGYTF
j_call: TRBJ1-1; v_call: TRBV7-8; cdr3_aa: CASSLGRGPSGTEAFF
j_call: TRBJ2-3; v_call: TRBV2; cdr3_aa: CASSDDTTDTQYF
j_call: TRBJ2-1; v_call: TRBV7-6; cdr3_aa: CASSLLSIRNEQFF
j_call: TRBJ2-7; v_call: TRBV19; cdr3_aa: CASSPIGGLNYEQYF
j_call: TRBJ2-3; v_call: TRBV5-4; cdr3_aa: CASSFRTSDLSDTQYF
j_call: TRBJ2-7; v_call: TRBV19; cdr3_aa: CASSIELAGSSYEQYF
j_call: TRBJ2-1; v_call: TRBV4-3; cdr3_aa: CASSQEGLLLHNEQFF
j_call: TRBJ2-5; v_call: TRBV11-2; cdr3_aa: CASSLEWREGPFAQYF
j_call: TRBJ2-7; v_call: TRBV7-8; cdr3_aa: CASSLDRAEQYF
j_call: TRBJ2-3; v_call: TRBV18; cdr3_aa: CASARDTDRTDTQYF
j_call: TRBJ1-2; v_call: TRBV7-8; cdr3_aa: CASSSPGQGNYGYTF
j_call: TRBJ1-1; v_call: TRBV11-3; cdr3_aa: CASSLRGQNTEAFF
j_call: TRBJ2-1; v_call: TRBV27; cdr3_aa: CASSLSRGGDNEQFF
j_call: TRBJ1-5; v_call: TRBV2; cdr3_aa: CASSESGFLNQPQHF
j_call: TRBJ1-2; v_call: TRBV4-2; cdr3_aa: CASSQSLIQGHYGYTF
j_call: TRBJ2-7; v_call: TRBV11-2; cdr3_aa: CASSSGSPYEQYF
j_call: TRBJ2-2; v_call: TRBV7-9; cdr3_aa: CASSSSTTGELFF
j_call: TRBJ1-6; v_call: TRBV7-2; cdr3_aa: CASSLEGRQYSPLHF